This is a list of T cell receptor beta chains from one sample in a study of Graves' ophthalmopathy and Graves' hyperthyroidism. TCRdb ran MiXCR on the multiplex PCR reads and lists one entry per CDR3 protein. The sample consists of approximately 700,000 distinct CDR3 sequences, 40% of them appearing once. What was sequenced was peripheral blood. Receptors originate from an adult man with Graves' ophthalmopathy. CDR3s include the opening cysteine and the closing phenylalanine or tryptophan. Fields, in order: clone size, V gene, J gene, D gene, CDR3 DNA, CDR3 protein. The D gene is left open where the match is weak. Size values are once, few and many counts, or a class for expanded clones, and some rows have none.

.	TRBV19	TRBJ2-6	TRBD1	TGTGCCAGTACGCGGGACAGGGGAGCTTCTGAAGCTTTC	CASTRDRGASEAF
few	TRBV12-3/TRBV12-4	TRBJ1-5	.	TGTGCCAGCAGTTTACTGGGGAGTCAGCCCCAGCATTTT	CASSLLGSQPQHF
.	TRBV7-6	TRBJ1-5	TRBD1	TGCGCCAGCAGCCAAGTAACAGGGGTCCAGCCCCAGCATTTT	CASSQVTGVQPQHF
few	TRBV6-4	TRBJ1-6	.	TGTGCCAGCAGTCAAACCGGGACCGCTAATTCACCCCTCCACTTT	CASSQTGTANSPLHF
few	TRBV9	TRBJ1-2	.	TGTGCCAGCAGCGTAGTCCCGCAAGGAAACTATGGCTACACCTTC	CASSVVPQGNYGYTF
.	TRBV7-9	TRBJ2-5	.	TGTGCTAGCAGCCCAACGGGGGGCCGGGGAGAGACCCAGTACTTC	CASSPTGGRGETQYF
many	TRBV10-3	TRBJ2-5	TRBD2	TGTGCCTCTGACGCTGGGAGGGGAGAGACCCAGTACTTC	CASDAGRGETQYF
once	TRBV7-9	TRBJ2-7	.	TGTGCCAGCAGCTTAGCCCTCTCCCTGATTAATCGGTCAAGATCTGACGAGCAGTACTTC	CASSLALSLINRSRSDEQYF
few	TRBV6-1	TRBJ2-7	TRBD1	TGTGCCAGCAGAGGCCAGGGGGAATGGGAGCAGTACTTC	CASRGQGEWEQYF
few	TRBV7-9	TRBJ2-5	TRBD2	TGTGCCAGCGGACGTGCGGGGGATATCGCGGAGACCCAGTACTTC	CASGRAGDIAETQYF
.	TRBV5-4	TRBJ1-2	.	TGTGCCAGCAGCTTTTCGCGCATCAACTATGGCTACACCTTC	CASSFSRINYGYTF
few	TRBV19	TRBJ2-5	.	TGTGCCAGTGGGCCTAGCCGGGCCCAACGGCGGGAGACCCAGTACTTC	CASGPSRAQRRETQYF
.	TRBV13	TRBJ2-7	.	TGTGCCAGCAGCCCCAGTACAGGCACCGAGCAGTACTTC	CASSPSTGTEQYF
.	TRBV9	TRBJ1-6	.	TGCGCCAGCAGCCAAGATTTCGCGGCCGACTCCTATAATTCACCCCTCCACTTT	CASSQDFAADSYNSPLHF
many	TRBV6-5	TRBJ2-5	.	TGTGCCAGCAGTGGAGGAGGGCCCCAGTACTTC	CASSGGGPQYF
.	TRBV7-6	TRBJ2-3	TRBD2	TGTGCCAGCAGCTTAGGGCCGGGACTAGCGGATCGCACAGATACGCAGTATTTT	CASSLGPGLADRTDTQYF
few	TRBV5-5	TRBJ2-5	.	TGTGCCAGCAGCTTGCGTCCGTACCAAGAGACCCAGTACTTC	CASSLRPYQETQYF
.	TRBV9	TRBJ1-2	TRBD1	TGTGCCAGCAGTTTAATGGACAGGGGGCAAGGCTACACCTTC	CASSLMDRGQGYTF
few	TRBV7-2	TRBJ2-5	TRBD2	TGTGCCAGCAGCTACTCTAGCGGGGGTGGGGAGACCCAGTACTTC	CASSYSSGGGETQYF
.	TRBV7-9	TRBJ2-7	TRBD1	TGTGCCAGCAGTTCGACAGGGGGCCTGTACTTC	CASSSTGGLYF
once	TRBV10-3	TRBJ1-4	TRBD1	TGTGCCAGCACCCGACAGGGAGTATATGAAAAACTGTTTTTT	CASTRQGVYEKLFF
few	TRBV7-9	TRBJ1-1	.	TGTGCCAGCAGCTCGCGTGGGGGCTATTCTGAAGCTTTCTTT	CASSSRGGYSEAFF
.	TRBV6-2/TRBV6-3	TRBJ1-1	.	TGTGCCAGCCGACAGCGGCGTCGGGAGAACACTGAAGCTTTCTTT	CASRQRRRENTEAFF
few	TRBV24-1	TRBJ2-2	.	TGTGCCACCAGTGATTTCCAGAACACCGGGGAGCTGTTTTTT	CATSDFQNTGELFF
many	TRBV15	TRBJ2-7	.	TGTGCCACCAGCAGAGGGGACTTCTCCTACGAGCAGTACTTC	CATSRGDFSYEQYF
.	TRBV7-9	TRBJ2-5	TRBD2	TGTGCCAGCAGCGGACTAGCGGGAGGAGGGCAAGAGACCCAGTACTTC	CASSGLAGGGQETQYF
many	TRBV10-3	TRBJ1-2	.	TGTGCCATCAAGGAAGGGAATAACTATGGCTACACCTTC	CAIKEGNNYGYTF
.	TRBV25-1	TRBJ2-2	.	TGTGCCCCAGGATGGGGCACCGGGGAGCTGTTTTTT	CAPGWGTGELFF
.	TRBV6-5	TRBJ1-1	.	TGTGCCAGTGTGGAATTGGGCGGGACGGGGAACACTGAAGCTTTCTTT	CASVELGGTGNTEAFF